This entry concerns a single T cell receptor beta chain. This clonotype was counted many times. This receptor's antigen is unknown. No quality values exist for individual bases; no much larger clone is one base distant. This sample is drawn from a study of T cells in Graves' hyperthyroidism and ophthalmopathy (dated by TCRdb to the late 2010s). For the wider study: Peripheral blood was sampled at the time of initial diagnosis, prior to any treatment. To identify distinguishing TCR V-J signatures, a discovery cohort of around 100 patients was used, comprising some 43 with Graves' ophthalmopathy and some 57 with stable Graves' hyperthyroidism. Prospective prediction of ophthalmopathy was tested in an independent validation cohort consisting of 18 hyperthyroidism patients and some 17 patients who later progressed to ophthalmopathy. The roughly 90 discovery patients were divided at random into training and test sets in a 7:3 ratio. Thyroid tissue and blood T-cell repertoires from roughly 6 Graves' hyperthyroidism patients were also compared in the study. Following sampling, methimazole starting at 30 mg daily was given to hyperthyroidism patients, and high-dose intravenous methylprednisolone was given to ophthalmopathy patients. The paper describes TCR Vbeta CDR3 sequencing of 135 peripheral blood samples, made up of fewer than 50 ophthalmopathy patients, roughly 72 hyperthyroidism patients and roughly 17 progressor patients.

Amplification of TCR beta CDR3 regions was carried out from RNA transcripts. A first-round RT-PCR of the TCR CDR3 used the HTBI primer set with the Qiagen OneStep RT-PCR kit. The libraries were constructed in a second round of multiplex PCR and then size-selected and purified. The libraries were sequenced on an Illumina HiSeq2000 using paired-end 100 bp reads. As for the authors' bioinformatics: SOAPnuke was used to process the raw data, with reads discarded if the reads contained adapters or uncalled bases, had a mean Phred below 15, or lacked an exact constant-primer or identifier match. High-quality paired reads were merged using COPE v1.2.5, and each unique nucleotide sequence was defined as a clonotype. Clonotypes were aligned to IMGT TRBV, TRBD and TRBJ reference segments using MiTCR v1.1. The analysis included only V-J combinations with a frequency above 0.0001, which together covered more than 98% of the repertoires. A TCS score was defined as the ratio of F50 (clonal expansion) to E x V (chaos), with BLOSUM62-based TCRdist applied between CDR3 peptides within each V-J. Welch's t-statistics and random forest reduced around 550 V-J features to roughly 13, which were used in a naive Bayes classifier (R e1071). TCRdb handled the public reads itself, with Q25 trimming in fastp and clone calling in MiXCR, and kept productive beta chains. Rows with one shared CDR3 protein collapse into an entry with the most common genes and DNA. The V and J calls and clone size are TCRdb's, not the authors'. The sample table lists about 290,000 distinct CDR3 sequences, about an eighth of them with a count of one. Almost 8% of the sample is taken by the ten largest.

CDR1 is given as MDHEN and CDR2 as SYDVKM, both from the germline V gene. Trimming costs V 3 bases and J 2 bases, and their ends lie 7 bases apart. Its CDR3 holds 13 amino acids, cysteine through phenylalanine. Here the CDR3 DNA is all that survives: 39 bases in frame from base 1. Hyperthyroidism patients were aged 18 to 65 years and newly diagnosed, with disease duration of less than 2 months. Any patient with an uncontrolled infection, another autoimmune disease, pregnancy or lactation was excluded. Diagnoses relied on clinical symptoms, serum thyroxine and TRAb, thyroid ultrasound and orbital computed tomography. Blood from progressor patients was collected at the time of first diagnosis with hyperthyroidism, before any ophthalmopathy symptoms had appeared. PBMCs were separated from 10 ml of fresh peripheral blood using Ficoll-Paque density gradient centrifugation. Patients classed as progressors first received a Graves' hyperthyroidism diagnosis and then went on to develop ophthalmopathy during follow-up. Trizol reagent was used to extract total RNA, and RNA quality was then checked on an Agilent 2100 Bioanalyzer.

Summary of the overall study and its limitations: Sample size was not statistically predetermined, and investigators were not blinded to group allocation. In validation, progression to ophthalmopathy was predicted by the model with 70.59% sensitivity and just over 72% specificity, a median of roughly 6 months before onset. Most expanded thyroid clonotypes (frequency above 0.001) were also detected in blood, suggesting blood repertoires may reflect thyroid immune responses. A model built on a 13 V-J signature distinguished ophthalmopathy from stable hyperthyroidism, reaching about 89% sensitivity and 81% to 83% specificity in cross-validation and 80%/75% in testing.

The TCR comes from a woman between 25 and 40 years old with Graves' hyperthyroidism that later progressed to Graves' ophthalmopathy. The chain is encoded by TRBV28 joined to TRBJ2-5, with the D gene call left open. The sequenced sample was blood. The sequenced DNA is TGTGCCAGCAGTTTCTCCGGGCAAGAGACCCAGTACTTC. It is translated as CASSFSGQETQYF.